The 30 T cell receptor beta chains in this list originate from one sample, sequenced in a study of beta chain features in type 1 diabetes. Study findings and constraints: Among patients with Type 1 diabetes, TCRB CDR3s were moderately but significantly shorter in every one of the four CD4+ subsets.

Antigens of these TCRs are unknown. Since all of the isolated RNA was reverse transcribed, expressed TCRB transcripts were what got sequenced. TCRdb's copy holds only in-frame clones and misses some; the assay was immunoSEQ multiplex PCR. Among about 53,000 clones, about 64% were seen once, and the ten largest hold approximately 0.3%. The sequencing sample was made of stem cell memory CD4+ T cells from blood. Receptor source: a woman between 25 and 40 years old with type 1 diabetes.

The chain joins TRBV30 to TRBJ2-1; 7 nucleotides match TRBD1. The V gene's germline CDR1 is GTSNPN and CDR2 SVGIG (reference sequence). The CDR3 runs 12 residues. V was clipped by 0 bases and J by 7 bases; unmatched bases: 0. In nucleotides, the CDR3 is TGTGCCTGGAGTGTACAGGGGAATGAGCAGTTCTTC. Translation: CAWSVQGNEQFF.

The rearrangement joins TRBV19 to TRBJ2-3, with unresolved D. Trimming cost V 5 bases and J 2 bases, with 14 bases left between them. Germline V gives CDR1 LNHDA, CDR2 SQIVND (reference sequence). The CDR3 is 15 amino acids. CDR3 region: CASSPSERVTDTQYF. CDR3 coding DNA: TGTGCCAGTAGTCCCTCGGAGAGAGTCACAGATACGCAGTATTTT.

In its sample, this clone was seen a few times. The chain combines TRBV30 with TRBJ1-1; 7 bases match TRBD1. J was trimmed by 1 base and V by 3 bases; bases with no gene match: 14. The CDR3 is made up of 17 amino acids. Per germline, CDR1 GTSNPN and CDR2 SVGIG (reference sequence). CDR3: CAWRGSWDSTWNTEAFF. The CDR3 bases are TGTGCCTGGAGAGGGTCCTGGGACAGTACTTGGAACACTGAAGCTTTCTTT.

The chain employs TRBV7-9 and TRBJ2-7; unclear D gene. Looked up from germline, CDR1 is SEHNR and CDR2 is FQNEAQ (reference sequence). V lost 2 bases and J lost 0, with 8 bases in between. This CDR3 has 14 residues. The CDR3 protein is CASSLRQDSYEQYF. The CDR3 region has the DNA TGTGCCAGCAGCTTAAGGCAGGACTCCTACGAGCAGTACTTC. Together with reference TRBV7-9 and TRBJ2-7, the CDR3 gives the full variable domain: DTGVSQNPRHKITKRGQNVTFRCDPISEHNRLYWYRQTLGQGPEFLTYFQNEAQLEKSRLLSDRFSAERPKGSFSTLEIQRTEQGDSAMYLCASSLRQDSYEQYFGPGTRLTVT.

Here the CDR3 DNA reads TGTGCCAGCAGCCCCGGCAGGGGAGCTGAAGCTTTCTTT. As protein: CASSPGRGAEAFF. The rearrangement uses TRBV6-5 and TRBJ1-1, with a tentative D call TRBD1 (6 bases). V shed 6 bases and J shed 6 bases, with 14 bases lying between them. Germline values: CDR1 MNHEY, CDR2 SVGAGI. CDR3 size: 13 residues.

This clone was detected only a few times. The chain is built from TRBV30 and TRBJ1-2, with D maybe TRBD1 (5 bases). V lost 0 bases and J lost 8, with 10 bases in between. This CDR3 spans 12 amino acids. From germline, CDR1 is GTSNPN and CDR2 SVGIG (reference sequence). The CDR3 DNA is TGTGCCTGGAGTGTAACAGGTCTGGGCTACACCTTC. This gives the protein CAWSVTGLGYTF.

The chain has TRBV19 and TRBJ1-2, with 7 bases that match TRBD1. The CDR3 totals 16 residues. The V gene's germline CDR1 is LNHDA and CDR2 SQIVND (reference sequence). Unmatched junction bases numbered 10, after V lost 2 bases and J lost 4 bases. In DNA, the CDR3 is TGTGCCAGTAGTATATACCCCGGGACAGCTACCTATGGCTACACCTTC. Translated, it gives CASSIYPGTATYGYTF.

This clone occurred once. CDR3 protein: CASSSQLAGGGQETQYF. In nucleotides, the CDR3 is TGTGCCAGCAGCTCACAACTAGCGGGAGGGGGTCAAGAGACCCAGTACTTC. V gene TRBV7-6 combines with J gene TRBJ2-5; TRBD2 aligns across 13 bases. V gave up 4 bases and J gave up 2 bases; unmatched junction bases: 7. The CDR3 covers 17 residues. CDR1 and CDR2 (germline): SGHVS, FNYEAQ.

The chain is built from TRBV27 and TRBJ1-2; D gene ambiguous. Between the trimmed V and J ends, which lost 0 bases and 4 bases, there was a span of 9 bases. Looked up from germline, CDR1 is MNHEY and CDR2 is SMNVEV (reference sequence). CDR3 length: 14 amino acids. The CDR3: CASSLSIGSYGYTF. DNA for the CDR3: TGTGCCAGCAGTTTATCGATCGGGAGCTATGGCTACACCTTC.

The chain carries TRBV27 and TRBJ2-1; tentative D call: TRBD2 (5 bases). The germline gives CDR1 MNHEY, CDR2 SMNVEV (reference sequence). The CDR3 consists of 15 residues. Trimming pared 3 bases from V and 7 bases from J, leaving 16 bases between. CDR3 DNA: TGTGCCAGCAGTTTGTCTAGCCGATATGCGAATGAGCAGTTCTTC. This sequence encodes CASSLSSRYANEQFF.

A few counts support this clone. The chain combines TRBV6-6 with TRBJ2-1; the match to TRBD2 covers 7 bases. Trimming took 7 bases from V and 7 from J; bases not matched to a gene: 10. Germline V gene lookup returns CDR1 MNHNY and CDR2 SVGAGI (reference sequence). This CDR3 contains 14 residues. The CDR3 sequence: CASKPTSPTNEQFF. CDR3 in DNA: TGTGCCAGCAAACCGACTAGCCCTACTAATGAGCAGTTCTTC.

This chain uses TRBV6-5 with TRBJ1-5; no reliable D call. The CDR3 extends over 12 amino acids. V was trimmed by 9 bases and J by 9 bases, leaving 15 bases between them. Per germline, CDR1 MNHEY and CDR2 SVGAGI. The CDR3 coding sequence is TGTGCCAGTGGCCGCGGAGCGGGGCCCCAGCATTTT. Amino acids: CASGRGAGPQHF.

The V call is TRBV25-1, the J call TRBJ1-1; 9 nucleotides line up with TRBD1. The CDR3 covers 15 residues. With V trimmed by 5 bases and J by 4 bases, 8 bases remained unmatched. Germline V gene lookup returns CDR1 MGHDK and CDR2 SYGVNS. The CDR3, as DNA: TGTGCCAGCAGTTTGTCCGGGACAGGGCGCACTGAAGCTTTCTTT. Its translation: CASSLSGTGRTEAFF.

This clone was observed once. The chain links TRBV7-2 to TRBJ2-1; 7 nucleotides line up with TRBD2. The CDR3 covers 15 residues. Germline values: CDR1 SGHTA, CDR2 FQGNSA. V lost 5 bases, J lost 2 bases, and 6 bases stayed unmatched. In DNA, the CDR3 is TGTGCCAGCAGCCTTGGGGGGGGAGCCTACAATGAGCAGTTCTTC. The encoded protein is CASSLGGGAYNEQFF.

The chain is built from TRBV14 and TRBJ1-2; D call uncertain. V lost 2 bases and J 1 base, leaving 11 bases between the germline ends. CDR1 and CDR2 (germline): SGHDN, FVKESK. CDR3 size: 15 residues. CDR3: CASSQRPGLNYGYTF. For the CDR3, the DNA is TGTGCCAGCAGCCAAAGACCTGGACTTAACTATGGCTACACCTTC.

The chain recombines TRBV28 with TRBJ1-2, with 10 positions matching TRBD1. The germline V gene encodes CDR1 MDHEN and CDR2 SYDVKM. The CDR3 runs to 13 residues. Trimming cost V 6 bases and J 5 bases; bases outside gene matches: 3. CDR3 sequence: CASSSGQGYGYTF. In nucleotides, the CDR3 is TGTGCCAGCAGCTCGGGACAGGGGTATGGCTACACCTTC.

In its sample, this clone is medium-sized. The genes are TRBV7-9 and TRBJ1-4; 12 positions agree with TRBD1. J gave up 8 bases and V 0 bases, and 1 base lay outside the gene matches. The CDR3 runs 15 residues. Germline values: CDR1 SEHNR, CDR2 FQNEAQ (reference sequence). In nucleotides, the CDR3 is TGTGCCAGCAGCTTAGCGGGGACAGGGGGCGAAAAACTGTTTTTT. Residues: CASSLAGTGGEKLFF.

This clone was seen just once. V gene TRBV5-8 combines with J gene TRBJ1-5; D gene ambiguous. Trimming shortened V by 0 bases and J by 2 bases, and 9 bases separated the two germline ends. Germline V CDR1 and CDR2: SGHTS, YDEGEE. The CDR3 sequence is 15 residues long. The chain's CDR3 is CASSLGRTRNQPQHF. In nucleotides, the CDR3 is TGTGCCAGCAGCTTGGGCAGGACTCGCAATCAGCCCCAGCATTTT.

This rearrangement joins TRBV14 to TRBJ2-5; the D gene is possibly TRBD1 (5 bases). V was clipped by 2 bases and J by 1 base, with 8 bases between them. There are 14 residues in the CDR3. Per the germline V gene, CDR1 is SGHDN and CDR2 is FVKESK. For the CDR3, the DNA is TGTGCCAGCAGCCAACTGCAGGGCCAAGAGACCCAGTACTTC. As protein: CASSQLQGQETQYF.

The CDR3 here is CASSAATANTGELFF. CDR3 in DNA: TGTGCCAGCAGTGCCGCGACAGCCAACACCGGGGAGCTGTTTTTT. This sequence joins TRBV28 and TRBJ2-2; a possible D gene is TRBD1 (5 bases). The CDR3 spans 15 residues. Trimming removed 5 bases from V and 2 bases from J, with 12 bases in between. Germline loops: CDR1 MDHEN, CDR2 SYDVKM.

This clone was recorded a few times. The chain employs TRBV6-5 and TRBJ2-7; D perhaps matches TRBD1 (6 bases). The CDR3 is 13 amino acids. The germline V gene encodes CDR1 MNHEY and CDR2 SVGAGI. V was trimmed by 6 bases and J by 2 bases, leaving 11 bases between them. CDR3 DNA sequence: TGTGCCAGCAGCCTCGGACAGCCCTACGAGCAGTACTTC. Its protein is CASSLGQPYEQYF.

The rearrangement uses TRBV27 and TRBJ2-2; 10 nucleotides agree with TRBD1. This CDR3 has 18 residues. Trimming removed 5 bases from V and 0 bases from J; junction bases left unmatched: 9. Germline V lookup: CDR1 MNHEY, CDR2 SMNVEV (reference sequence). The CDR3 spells CASSPLDRGKTNTGELFF. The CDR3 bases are TGTGCCAGCAGTCCCTTGGACAGGGGGAAGACGAACACCGGGGAGCTGTTTTTT.

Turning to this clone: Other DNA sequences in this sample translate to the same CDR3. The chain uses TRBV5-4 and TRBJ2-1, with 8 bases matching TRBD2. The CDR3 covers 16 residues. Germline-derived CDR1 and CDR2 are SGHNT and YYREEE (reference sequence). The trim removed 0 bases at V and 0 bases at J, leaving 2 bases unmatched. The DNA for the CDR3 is TGTGCCAGCAGCTTGGGAAGCGGGAGCTCCTACAATGAGCAGTTCTTC. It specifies CASSLGSGSSYNEQFF.

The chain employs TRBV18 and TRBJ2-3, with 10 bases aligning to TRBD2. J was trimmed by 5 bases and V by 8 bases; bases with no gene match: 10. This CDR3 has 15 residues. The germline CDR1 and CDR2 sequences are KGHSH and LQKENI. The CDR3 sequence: CASELLAGAIDTQYF. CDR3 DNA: TGTGCCAGCGAGCTCCTAGCGGGAGCCATAGATACGCAGTATTTT.

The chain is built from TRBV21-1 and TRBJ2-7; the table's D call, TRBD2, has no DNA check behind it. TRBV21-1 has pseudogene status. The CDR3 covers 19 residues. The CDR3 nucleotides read TGTGCCAGCAGCACTACGTGGGGGCTAGCGGGAGGTAGCTCCTACGAGCAGTACTTC. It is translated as CASSTTWGLAGGSSYEQYF.

The CDR3 sequence is CASSPSSGRNEQFF. CDR3 DNA: TGTGCCAGCAGCCCTTCTAGCGGGAGGAATGAGCAGTTCTTC. The rearrangement joins TRBV5-4 to TRBJ2-1; 11 bases agree with TRBD2. After removal of 4 bases from V and 7 bases from J, the junction contained 4 bases not matched to a gene. The CDR3 contains 14 residues. Per germline, CDR1 SGHNT and CDR2 YYREEE (reference sequence).

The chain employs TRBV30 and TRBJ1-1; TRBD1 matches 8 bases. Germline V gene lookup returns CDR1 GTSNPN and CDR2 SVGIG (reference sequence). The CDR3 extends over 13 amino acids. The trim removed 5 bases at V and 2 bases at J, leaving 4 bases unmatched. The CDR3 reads CAWGTGSNTEAFF. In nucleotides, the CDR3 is TGTGCCTGGGGGACAGGTTCTAACACTGAAGCTTTCTTT.

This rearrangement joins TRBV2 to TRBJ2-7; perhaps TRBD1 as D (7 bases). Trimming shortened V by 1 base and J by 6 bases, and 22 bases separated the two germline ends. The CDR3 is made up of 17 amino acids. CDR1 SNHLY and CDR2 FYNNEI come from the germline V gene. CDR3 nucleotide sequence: TGTGCCAGCAGTGAAGGGGCCGGGAGACAGGGTAAGGTCGAGCAGTACTTC. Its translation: CASSEGAGRQGKVEQYF.

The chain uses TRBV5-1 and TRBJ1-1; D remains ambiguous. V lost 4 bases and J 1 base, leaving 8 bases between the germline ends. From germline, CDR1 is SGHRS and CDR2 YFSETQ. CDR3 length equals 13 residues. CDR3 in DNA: TGCGCCAGCAGCGCCTACCAGAACACTGAAGCTTTCTTT. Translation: CASSAYQNTEAFF.

CDR3 sequence (DNA): TGCGCCAGCAGCCCGGGACAGACCTATGGCTACACCTTC. Encoded protein: CASSPGQTYGYTF. The V and J genes are TRBV5-1 and TRBJ1-2, with 7 bases matching TRBD1. The germline V gene encodes CDR1 SGHRS and CDR2 YFSETQ. The CDR3 spans 13 residues. Unmatched junction bases numbered 4, after V lost 4 bases and J lost 4 bases.